This T cell receptor beta chain originates from a study of cytomegalovirus exposure and HLA in healthy donors. The V and J ends lost 8 bases and 9 bases, in that order; junction bases with no gene match: 8. This CDR3 is 14 amino acids long. Per the germline V gene, CDR1 is MNHNS and CDR2 is SASEGT. The PCR used 60 Vbeta and 13 Jbeta primers. Repertoires were generated with immunoSEQ multiplex PCR, while TCRdb's copy carries only in-frame clones and drops some. The sample includes tens of thousands of clones, roughly two thirds of them seen just once. The chain is built from TRBV6-1 and TRBJ2-1; 12 nucleotides line up with TRBD2. The sequence came from a woman aged 50 to 65 in good health and CMV-seropositive. Sequencing used PBMCs. CDR3 bases: TGTGCCAGCTGTGTAGGACTAGCGGGGAGTGAGCAGTTCTTC. Protein: CASCVGLAGSEQFF.